This T cell receptor beta chain is drawn from a study of response to subunit inactivated influenza vaccine. The V end lost 5 bases, the J end lost 9 bases, and 16 bases lay between the germline ends. The CDR3 sequence is 14 residues long. Germline values: CDR1 SGHVS, CDR2 FNYEAQ. To note about this clonotype: Its antigen is not identified.

Study findings and constraints: New T cells are recruited in small numbers by each seasonal influenza vaccination, according to the authors' suggestion.

In TCRdb, the RT-PCR reads were re-called with MiXCR into one record per CDR3 protein. The data show some 640,000 distinct CDR3 sequences, roughly 14% seen once. Sequenced material: PBMCs from blood, taken roughly 15 days before vaccination. This rearrangement joins TRBV7-6 to TRBJ2-2; D unclear. The sequence was collected from a man between 45 and 60 years old who received an inactivated influenza vaccine. CDR3 loop: CASSPSPAIRELFF. The CDR3 DNA sequence: TGTGCCAGCAGCCCCAGCCCAGCCATAAGGGAGCTGTTTTTT.